A selection of T cell receptor beta chains follows, all from one sample in a study of T cell repertoires in cytomegalovirus infection. TCRdb analysed the reads with MiXCR anew, one entry per CDR3 protein. The sample yields roughly 230,000 distinct CDR3 sequences, approximately 7% seen once. Material: PBMCs. The receptors originated from a human donor in good health (CMV status not recorded). Some clones in this sample may be carry-over from other donors' samples. The CDR3 runs from the conserved cysteine through the conserved F or W. The D gene is left open where the match is weak. Only some rows state a clone size, as once, few, many or a class for expanded clones.

TRBD1,TRBJ2-7,TRBV15,many,TGTGCCACCAGCAGAGATCGCAGGGGGCTGTACGAGCAGTACTTC,CATSRDRRGLYEQYF
TRBD1,TRBJ1-1,TRBV12-3/TRBV12-4,many,TGTGCCAGCAGCCGCCACGGGACAGGGGAGGTTGAAGCTTTCTTT,CASSRHGTGEVEAFF
TRBD1,TRBJ1-1,TRBV20-1,many,TGCAGTGCTACCACTAACAGGGGAGGCACTGAAGCTTTCTTT,CSATTNRGGTEAFF
NA,TRBJ2-3,TRBV7-9,many,TGTGCCAGCAGCCCGGCTTCAATGGCAGATACGCAGTATTTT,CASSPASMADTQYF
NA,TRBJ1-1,TRBV27,NA,TGTGCCAGCAGTTTAAGTTGGGGAGTGAACACTGAAGCTTTCTTT,CASSLSWGVNTEAFF
NA,TRBJ2-5,TRBV7-2,many,TGTGCCAGCAGCTCCGGGGGCCCAGGCTGGCAAGAGACCCAGTACTTC,CASSSGGPGWQETQYF
NA,TRBJ1-1,TRBV5-1,many,TGCGCCAGCAGTGGGCCAGGGCTAATTAACACTGAAGCTTTCTTT,CASSGPGLINTEAFF
NA,TRBJ1-1,TRBV7-2,many,TGTGCCAGCAGCTTGGGTCCTTTTGCAGGGTTGGGGACTGAAGCTTTCTTT,CASSLGPFAGLGTEAFF
NA,TRBJ1-1,TRBV7-9,NA,TGTGCCAGCAGCAATTCCGGAGGTCCGGGGACTGAAGCTTTCTTT,CASSNSGGPGTEAFF
NA,TRBJ2-2,TRBV28,many,TGTGCCAGCAGTTTAGTGGACGCCGGGGAGCTGTTTTTT,CASSLVDAGELFF
NA,TRBJ1-5,TRBV7-2,many,TGTGCCAGCAGCTTAGCGGATCAGCCCCAGCATTTT,CASSLADQPQHF
NA,TRBJ1-6,TRBV30,NA,TGTGCCTGGGGGCGCGGGGGAAACTCACCCCTCCACTTT,CAWGRGGNSPLHF
NA,TRBJ2-7,TRBV12-3/TRBV12-4,few,TGTGCCAGCAGTTTCCTCTTGGGGCAGGGAAGGGACGAGCAGTACTTC,CASSFLLGQGRDEQYF
NA,TRBJ2-1,TRBV20-1,few,TGCAGTGCTAGGGCGAGCTCCTACAATGAGCAGTTCTTC,CSARASSYNEQFF
NA,TRBJ2-7,TRBV11-3,many,TGTGCCAGCAGCTTGACACTTGTTGGGCACCTACTAGGGGTAAGGGACGAGCAGTACTTC,CASSLTLVGHLLGVRDEQYF
TRBD2,TRBJ2-3,TRBV20-1,few,TGCAGTGCAGGACTAGCGGGGTCGACAGATACGCAGTATTTT,CSAGLAGSTDTQYF
TRBD1,TRBJ1-1,TRBV20-1,many,TGCAGTGCTAGGATGGGACAGGGGGCGTTCGGCACTGAAGCTTTCTTT,CSARMGQGAFGTEAFF
NA,TRBJ1-1,TRBV14,many,TGTGCCAGCAAACGGGACCTCGTAACCGACACTGAAGCTTTCTTT,CASKRDLVTDTEAFF
TRBD2,TRBJ2-3,TRBV7-2,many,TGTGCCAGCAGCGCCCGACTAGCGATAGATACGCAGTATTTT,CASSARLAIDTQYF
TRBD1,TRBJ1-5,TRBV28,many,TGTGCCAGCAGCCAGGTTGTCGGGACAGGGGTGTATCAGCCCCAGCATTTT,CASSQVVGTGVYQPQHF
NA,TRBJ2-7,TRBV7-8,many,TGTGCCAGCAGCGATAGGTTTTCCACCTACGAGCAGTACTTC,CASSDRFSTYEQYF
NA,TRBJ2-7,TRBV11-1,many,TGTGCCAGCAGCCTAACCGGGACTTTGGTGGCGAACGAGCAGTACTTC,CASSLTGTLVANEQYF
TRBD2,TRBJ2-3,TRBV2,many,TGTGCCAGCAGTGAACGCGGACTAGCGAACACAGATACGCAGTATTTT,CASSERGLANTDTQYF
NA,TRBJ2-3,TRBV7-2,many,TGTGCCAGCAGCTTAGTGTCTCATGGGGATACGCAGTATTTT,CASSLVSHGDTQYF
NA,TRBJ1-1,TRBV4-3,many,TGCGCCAGCAGCCAAGAGGTTCGTAGTACTGAAGCTTTCTTT,CASSQEVRSTEAFF
NA,TRBJ2-3,TRBV7-2,many,TGTGCCAGCAGCTTAGGATTCAGGACAGATACGCAGTATTTT,CASSLGFRTDTQYF
NA,TRBJ1-4,TRBV10-3,NA,TGTGCCATCAGTGCCCGGGAGGCTGAAAAACTGTTTTTT,CAISAREAEKLFF
NA,TRBJ1-2,TRBV7-2,many,TGTGCCAGCAGTGACGGTTCAGGGAATGGCTACACCTTC,CASSDGSGNGYTF
NA,TRBJ2-2,TRBV7-8,many,TGTGCCAGCAGCTTTGGACAGACTCGCGGGGAGCTGTTTTTT,CASSFGQTRGELFF
NA,TRBJ2-5,TRBV25-1,few,TGTGCCAGCAGTGATCCAACAGGGAGAGAGACCCAGTACTTC,CASSDPTGRETQYF
NA,TRBJ1-2,TRBV29-1,few,TGCAGCCCTGGTTATGGCTACACCTTC,CSPGYGYTF
NA,TRBJ2-2,TRBV29-1,NA,TGCAGCGTCCTAAGGACAGCGAACACCGGGGAGCTGTTTTTT,CSVLRTANTGELFF
TRBD2,TRBJ2-4,TRBV28,many,TGTGCCAGCCTAATGGCGGGGGGCTTAGCCAAAAACATTCAGTACTTC,CASLMAGGLAKNIQYF
NA,TRBJ1-5,TRBV2,many,TGTGCCAGTTCCGATAACGGGCAGGGGAATCAGCCCCAGCATTTT,CASSDNGQGNQPQHF
TRBD2,TRBJ2-3,TRBV7-9,many,TGTGCCAGCAGCTTAGCGCTAGCGGGGAACACAGATACGCAGTATTTT,CASSLALAGNTDTQYF
NA,TRBJ2-7,TRBV27,many,TGTGCCAGCAGCCTACGGGACCACACCTACGAGCAGTACTTC,CASSLRDHTYEQYF
NA,TRBJ2-7,TRBV28,many,TGTGCCAGCACTTTAACCGACCGGGGGATGAAGGACTTC,CASTLTDRGMKDF
TRBD1,TRBJ1-5,TRBV7-2,many,TGTGCCAGCAGCTCCCAGGGGGGGAATCAGCCCCAGCATTTT,CASSSQGGNQPQHF
TRBD1,TRBJ1-3,TRBV3-1,many,TGTGCCAGCAGCCTAACCTCACAGGGGGCGCCGGGAAACACCATATATTTT,CASSLTSQGAPGNTIYF
NA,TRBJ1-5,TRBV20-1,many,TGCAGTGCTAGAGGAGGGAACGGGAATCAGCCCCAGCATTTT,CSARGGNGNQPQHF
NA,TRBJ1-2,TRBV6-1,many,TGTGCCAGCGACTATGATGACAGGAATCGTGGCTACACCTTC,CASDYDDRNRGYTF
TRBD2,TRBJ2-2,TRBV7-3,many,TGTGCCAGCAGCCTTAGCGGGAGGGAGGCCGGGGAGCTGTTTTTT,CASSLSGREAGELFF
NA,TRBJ2-3,TRBV6-2/TRBV6-3,many,TGTGCCAGCAGCCCCTGGGCGCTCGGGACAGATACGCAGTATTTT,CASSPWALGTDTQYF
TRBD1,TRBJ2-7,TRBV28,many,TGTGCCAGCAGTTCCGGGGGATTTGACAGGGGTTTCTACGAGCAGTACTTC,CASSSGGFDRGFYEQYF
NA,TRBJ2-7,TRBV30,few,TGTGCCTCAAACTACAGGGTTGACGAGCAGTACTTC,CASNYRVDEQYF
TRBD2,TRBJ2-1,TRBV7-3,many,TGTGCCAGCAGCTCGGGACTAGCCCCCCATGAGCAGTTCTTC,CASSSGLAPHEQFF
TRBD1,TRBJ1-6,TRBV20-1,many,TGCAGTGCCCAAGGGGACAGGGATTCACCCCTCCACTTT,CSAQGDRDSPLHF
NA,TRBJ2-4,TRBV28,many,TGTGCCAGCAGTTTGGTCGACCGAAACATTCAGTACTTC,CASSLVDRNIQYF
NA,TRBJ1-5,TRBV20-1,once,TGCAGTGCTAGTGCCGGGACATATCGGAATCAGCCCCAGCATTTT,CSASAGTYRNQPQHF
NA,TRBJ1-1,TRBV28,many,TGTGCCAGCAGCCTAGGCGGCAGGATGACTGAAGCTTTCTTT,CASSLGGRMTEAFF